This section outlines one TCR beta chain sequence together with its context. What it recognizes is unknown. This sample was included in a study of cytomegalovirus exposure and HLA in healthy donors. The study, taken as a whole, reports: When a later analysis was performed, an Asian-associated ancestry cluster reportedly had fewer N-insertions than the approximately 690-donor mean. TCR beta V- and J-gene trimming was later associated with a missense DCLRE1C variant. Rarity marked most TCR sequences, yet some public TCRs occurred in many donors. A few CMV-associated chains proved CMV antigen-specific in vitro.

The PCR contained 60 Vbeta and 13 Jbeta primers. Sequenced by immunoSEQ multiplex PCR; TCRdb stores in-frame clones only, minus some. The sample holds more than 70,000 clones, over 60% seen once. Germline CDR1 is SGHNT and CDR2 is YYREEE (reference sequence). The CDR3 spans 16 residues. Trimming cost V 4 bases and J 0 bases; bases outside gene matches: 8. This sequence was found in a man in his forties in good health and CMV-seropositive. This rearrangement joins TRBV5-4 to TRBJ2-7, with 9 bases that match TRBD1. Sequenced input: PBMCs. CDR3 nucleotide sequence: TGTGCCAGCAGCCAGGGACAGGGCGAGACCTCCTACGAGCAGTACTTC. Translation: CASSQGQGETSYEQYF.